One and the same sample provided the 5 T cell receptor beta chains below, sequenced in a study of T cell repertoires in cytomegalovirus infection. TCRdb reprocessed the reads via MiXCR and lists one record per CDR3 protein. The data hold approximately 200,000 distinct CDR3 sequences, with 28% observed a single time. The sequenced sample was PBMCs. The origin of the receptors is a human donor in good health (CMV status not recorded). Some clones in this sample may be carry-over from other donors' samples.

V and J are TRBV7-9 and TRBJ2-1, with D perhaps matching TRBD1 or TRBD2 (5 bases each). V lost 5 bases and J 4 bases, leaving 18 bases between the germline ends. The CDR3 has 16 residues. CDR1 is SEHNR, CDR2 FQNEAQ, per germline (reference sequence). The CDR3 protein is CASSIFRDRTYNEQFF. CDR3 coding DNA: TGTGCCAGCAGCATATTCCGGGACCGAACTTACAATGAGCAGTTCTTC.

This chain links TRBV30 with TRBJ1-1; D call uncertain. V lost 1 base, J lost 1 base, and 13 bases lay in between. The CDR3 extends over 15 amino acids. Per germline, CDR1 GTSNPN and CDR2 SVGIG (reference sequence). Here the CDR3 DNA reads TGTGCCTGGAGTGGTCCTCCGGCTCGGAACACTGAAGCTTTCTTT. It yields the protein CAWSGPPARNTEAFF.

The gene calls are TRBV6-2 or TRBV6-3 and TRBJ2-7; TRBD2 might be the D (5 bases). Trimming stripped 5 bases from V and 3 bases from J, with 11 bases between. Germline-derived CDR1 and CDR2 are MNHEY and SVGEGT. The CDR3 loop spans 13 amino acids. This chain's CDR3 is CASSAEGYYEQYF. CDR3 bases: TGTGCCAGCAGTGCCGAGGGATACTACGAGCAGTACTTC.

The chain employs TRBV5-4 and TRBJ1-1; 7 nucleotides align to TRBD1. The trim removed 4 bases at V and 6 bases at J, leaving 6 bases unmatched. Germline V lookup: CDR1 SGHNT, CDR2 YYREEE (reference sequence). The CDR3 spans 13 residues. CDR3 residues: CASSHWDRSEAFF. In DNA, the CDR3 is TGTGCCAGCAGCCATTGGGACAGATCTGAAGCTTTCTTT. Looking up the rest from reference TRBV5-4 and TRBJ1-1 gives the full variable domain: ETGVTQSPTHLIKTRGQQVTLRCSSQSGHNTVSWYQQALGQGPQFIFQYYREEENGRGNFPPRFSGLQFPNYSSELNVNALELDDSALYLCASSHWDRSEAFFGQGTRLTVV.

This clonotype was observed a handful of times. The gene calls are TRBV4-2 and TRBJ2-1, with TRBD2 matching 11 bases. CDR3 length: 18 residues. In germline, CDR1 is LGHNA, CDR2 YNFKEQ. After removal of 4 bases from V and 6 bases from J, the junction contained 14 bases not matched to a gene. CDR3 protein: CASSLPSPTSGDFNEQFF. CDR3 nucleotide sequence: TGTGCCAGCAGCCTCCCCTCCCCGACTAGCGGGGATTTCAATGAGCAGTTCTTC.